This T cell receptor (beta chain) was captured by sequencing in a study of T cells in narcolepsy. Overall study: Patients with NT1 or NT2 and healthy control donors were enrolled. Notes on the study in general: Comparing one patient's CSF and blood CD4+ clonotypes highlighted HCRT- and TRIB2-specific autoreactive clonotypes. Autoreactive clonotypes reportedly recurred in blood of same and different patients, not controls.

Deletions cut 1 base from V and 4 bases from J, with 15 bases between. Germline V lookup: CDR1 SEHNR, CDR2 FQNEAQ (reference sequence). The CDR3 length is 16 residues. TCRdb keeps only in-frame clones here, not all; method: immunoSEQ multiplex PCR. The sample carries roughly 25,000 clones, about 85% recorded once. Regarding this clone: Its cognate antigen is unknown.

The receptor's source is a human donor with narcolepsy. Material: CD45RA- memory CD4+ T cells from PBMCs. The rearrangement links TRBV7-9 to TRBJ2-3, with D perhaps matching TRBD2 (6 bases). The CDR3 protein is CASSLGIGLYADTQYF. In DNA form, the CDR3 reads TGTGCCAGCAGCTTAGGAATAGGACTATACGCAGATACGCAGTATTTT.